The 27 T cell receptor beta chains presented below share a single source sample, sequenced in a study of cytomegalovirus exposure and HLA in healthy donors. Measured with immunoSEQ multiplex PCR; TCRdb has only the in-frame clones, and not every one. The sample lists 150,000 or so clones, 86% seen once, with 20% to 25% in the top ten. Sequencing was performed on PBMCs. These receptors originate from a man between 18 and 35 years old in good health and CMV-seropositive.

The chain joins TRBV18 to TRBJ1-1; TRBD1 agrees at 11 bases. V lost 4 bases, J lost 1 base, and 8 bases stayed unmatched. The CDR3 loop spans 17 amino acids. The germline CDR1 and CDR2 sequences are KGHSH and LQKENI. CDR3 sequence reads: CASSRDRGLNTNTEAFF. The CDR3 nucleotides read TGTGCCAGCTCACGGGACAGGGGGTTAAATACGAACACTGAAGCTTTCTTT.

This CDR3 is CASSQDWSSGTDTQYF. DNA of the CDR3: TGTGCCAGCAGCCAAGATTGGTCTAGCGGCACAGATACGCAGTATTTT. The chain recombines TRBV4-2 with TRBJ2-3; D is perhaps TRBD2 (6 bases). Trimming took off 0 bases at V and 1 base at J, with 11 bases between the two ends. CDR3 size: 16 residues. Germline loops: CDR1 LGHNA, CDR2 YNFKEQ.

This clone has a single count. DNA of the CDR3: TGTGCCAGCAGCTTAACCCCCCCTTCCCAAGCTTTCTTT. It codes for CASSLTPPSQAFF. The chain is built from TRBV7-3 and TRBJ1-1; D gene uncertain. V lost 0 bases and J 9 bases, leaving 11 bases between the germline ends. CDR3 size: 13 residues. Germline CDR1 reads SGHTA; CDR2 reads FQGTGA.

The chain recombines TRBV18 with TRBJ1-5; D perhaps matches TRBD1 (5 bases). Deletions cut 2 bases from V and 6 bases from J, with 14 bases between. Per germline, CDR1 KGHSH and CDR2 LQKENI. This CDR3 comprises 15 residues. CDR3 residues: CASSPVGGGSQPQHF. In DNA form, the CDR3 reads TGTGCCAGCTCACCAGTGGGGGGTGGCAGTCAGCCCCAGCATTTT.

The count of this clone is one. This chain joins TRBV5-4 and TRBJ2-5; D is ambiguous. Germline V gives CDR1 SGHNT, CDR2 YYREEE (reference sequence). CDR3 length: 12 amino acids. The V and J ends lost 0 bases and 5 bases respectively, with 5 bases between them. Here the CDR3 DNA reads TGTGCCAGCAGCTTGGGGCGGGAGACCCAGTACTTC. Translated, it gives CASSLGRETQYF.

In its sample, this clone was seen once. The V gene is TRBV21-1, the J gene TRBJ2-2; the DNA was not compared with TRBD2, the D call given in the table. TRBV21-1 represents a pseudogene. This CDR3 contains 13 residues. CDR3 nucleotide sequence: TGTGCCAGCCCGGGAGAGAACACCGGGGAGCTGTTTTTT. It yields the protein CASPGENTGELFF.

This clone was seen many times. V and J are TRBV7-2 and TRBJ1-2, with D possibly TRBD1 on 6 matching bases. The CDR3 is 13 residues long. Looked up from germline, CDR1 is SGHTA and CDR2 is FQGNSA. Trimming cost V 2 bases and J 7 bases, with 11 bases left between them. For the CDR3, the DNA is TGTGCCAGCAGCTTACAGGGGAGTAGTGGCTACACCTTC. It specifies CASSLQGSSGYTF.

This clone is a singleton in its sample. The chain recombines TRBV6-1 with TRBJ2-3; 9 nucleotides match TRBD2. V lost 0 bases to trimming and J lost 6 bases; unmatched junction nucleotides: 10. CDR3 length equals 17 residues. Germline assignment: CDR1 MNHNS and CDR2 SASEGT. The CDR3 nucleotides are TGTGCCAGCAGTGAAGCGCTCGGCGGGAGGGCCCTGGATACGCAGTATTTT. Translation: CASSEALGGRALDTQYF.

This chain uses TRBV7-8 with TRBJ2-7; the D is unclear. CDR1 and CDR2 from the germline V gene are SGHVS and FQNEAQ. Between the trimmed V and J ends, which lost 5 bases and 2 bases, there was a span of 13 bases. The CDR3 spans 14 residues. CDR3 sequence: CASSVPRPPYEQYF. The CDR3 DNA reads TGTGCCAGCAGCGTACCCAGGCCCCCCTACGAGCAGTACTTC.

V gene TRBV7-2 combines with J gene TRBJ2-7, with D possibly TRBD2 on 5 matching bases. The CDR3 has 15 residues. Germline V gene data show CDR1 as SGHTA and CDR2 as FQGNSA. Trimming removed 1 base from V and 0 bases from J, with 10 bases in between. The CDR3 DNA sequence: TGTGCCAGCAGCTTAGGAAGCGGTGCCTCCTACGAGCAGTACTTC. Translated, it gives CASSLGSGASYEQYF.

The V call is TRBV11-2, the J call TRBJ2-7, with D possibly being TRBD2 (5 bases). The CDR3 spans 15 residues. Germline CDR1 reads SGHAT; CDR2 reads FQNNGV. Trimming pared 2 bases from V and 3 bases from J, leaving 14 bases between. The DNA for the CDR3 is TGTGCCAGCAGCTTACGGGCGGAGCGGAGCTACGAGCAGTACTTC. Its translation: CASSLRAERSYEQYF. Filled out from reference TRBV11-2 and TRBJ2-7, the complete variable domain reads EAGVAQSPRYKIIEKRQSVAFWCNPISGHATLYWYQQILGQGPKLLIQFQNNGVVDDSQLPKDRFSAERLKGVDSTLKIQPAKLEDSAVYLCASSLRAERSYEQYFGPGTRLTVT.

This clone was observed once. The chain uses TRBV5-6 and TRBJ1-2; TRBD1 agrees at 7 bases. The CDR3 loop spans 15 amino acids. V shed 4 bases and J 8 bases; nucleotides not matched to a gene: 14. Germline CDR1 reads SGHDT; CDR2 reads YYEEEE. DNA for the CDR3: TGTGCCAGCAGCCCCGGTGACAGGGATATGCGCGGCTACACCTTC. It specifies CASSPGDRDMRGYTF.

CDR3 sequence: CASSSPTGSYEQYF. For the CDR3, the DNA is TGTGCCAGCAGCTCCCCAACAGGGAGTTACGAGCAGTACTTC. J is TRBJ2-7 and V is TRBV5-4; D possibly corresponds to TRBD1 (6 bases). The CDR3 is 14 residues long. Trimming stripped 3 bases from V and 4 bases from J, with 14 bases between. Looked up from germline, CDR1 is SGHNT and CDR2 is YYREEE (reference sequence).

CDR3 loop: CASSPREGNTEAFF. The CDR3 DNA follows: TGTGCCAGCAGTCCCAGGGAGGGGAACACTGAAGCTTTCTTT. The rearrangement uses TRBV2 and TRBJ1-1, with D tentatively TRBD1 (5 bases). Germline assignment: CDR1 SNHLY and CDR2 FYNNEI. CDR3 size: 14 residues. V was clipped by 5 bases and J by 1 base, with 11 bases between them.

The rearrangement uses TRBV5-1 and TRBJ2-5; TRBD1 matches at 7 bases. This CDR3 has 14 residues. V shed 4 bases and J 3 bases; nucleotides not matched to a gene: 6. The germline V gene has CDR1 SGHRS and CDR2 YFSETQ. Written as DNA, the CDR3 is TGCGCCAGCAGCGGGACGACAGGGAAAGAGACCCAGTACTTC. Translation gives CASSGTTGKETQYF.

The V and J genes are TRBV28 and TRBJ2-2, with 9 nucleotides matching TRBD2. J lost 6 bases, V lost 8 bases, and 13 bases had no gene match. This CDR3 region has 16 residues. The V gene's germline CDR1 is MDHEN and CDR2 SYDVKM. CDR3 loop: CASEGLAGWISGELFF. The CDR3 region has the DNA TGTGCCAGCGAAGGGCTAGCGGGATGGATCTCCGGGGAGCTGTTTTTT.

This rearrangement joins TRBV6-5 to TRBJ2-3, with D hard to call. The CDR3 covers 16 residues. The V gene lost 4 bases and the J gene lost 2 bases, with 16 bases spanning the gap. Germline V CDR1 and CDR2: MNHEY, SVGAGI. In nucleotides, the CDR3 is TGTGCCAGCAGTTCAACACCTCAACCCCACACAGATACGCAGTATTTT. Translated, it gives CASSSTPQPHTDTQYF.

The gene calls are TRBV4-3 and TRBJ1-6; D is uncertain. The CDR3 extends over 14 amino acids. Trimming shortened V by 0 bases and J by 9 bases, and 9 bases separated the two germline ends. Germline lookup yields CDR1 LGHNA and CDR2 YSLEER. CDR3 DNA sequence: TGCGCCAGCAGCCAAGATTTGCAGGCTTCACCCCTCCACTTT. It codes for CASSQDLQASPLHF.

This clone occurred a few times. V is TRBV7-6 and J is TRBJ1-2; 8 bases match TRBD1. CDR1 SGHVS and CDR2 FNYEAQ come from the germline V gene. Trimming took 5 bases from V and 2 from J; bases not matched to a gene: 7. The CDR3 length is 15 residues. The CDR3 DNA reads TGTGCCAGCAGCCGTTACGGACAGGGAAACTATGGCTACACCTTC. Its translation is CASSRYGQGNYGYTF.

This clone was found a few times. CDR3 in amino acids: CASLRPSGNTIYF. In DNA, the CDR3 is TGTGCCAGCCTGCGCCCGTCTGGAAACACCATATATTTT. V gene TRBV7-9 combines with J gene TRBJ1-3; D call uncertain. V was pared by 8 bases and J by 1 base, with 9 bases between. CDR3 length equals 13 residues. Germline assignment: CDR1 SEHNR and CDR2 FQNEAQ (reference sequence).

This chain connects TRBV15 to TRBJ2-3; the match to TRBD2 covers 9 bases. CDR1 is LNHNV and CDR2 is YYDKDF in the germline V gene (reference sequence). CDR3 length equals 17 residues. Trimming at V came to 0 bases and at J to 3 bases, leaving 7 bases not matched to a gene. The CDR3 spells CATSRDYISGRTDTQYF. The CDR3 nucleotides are TGTGCCACCAGCAGAGATTATATCAGCGGGAGGACAGATACGCAGTATTTT.

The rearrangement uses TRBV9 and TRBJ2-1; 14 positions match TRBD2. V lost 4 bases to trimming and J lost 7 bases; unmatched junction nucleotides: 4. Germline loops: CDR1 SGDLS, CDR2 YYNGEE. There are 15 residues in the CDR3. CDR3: CASSPGLAGANEQFF. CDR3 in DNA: TGTGCCAGCAGCCCGGGACTAGCGGGAGCGAATGAGCAGTTCTTC. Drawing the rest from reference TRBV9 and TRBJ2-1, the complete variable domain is DSGVTQTPKHLITATGQRVTLRCSPRSGDLSVYWYQQSLDQGLQFLIQYYNGEERAKGNILERFSAQQFPDLHSELNLSSLELGDSALYFCASSPGLAGANEQFFGPGTRLTVL.

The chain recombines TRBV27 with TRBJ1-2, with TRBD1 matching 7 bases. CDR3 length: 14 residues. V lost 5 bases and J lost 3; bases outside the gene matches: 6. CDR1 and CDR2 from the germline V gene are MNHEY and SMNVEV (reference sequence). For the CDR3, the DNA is TGTGCCAGCAGTGAACATCAGGGGGACTATGGCTACACCTTC. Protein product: CASSEHQGDYGYTF.

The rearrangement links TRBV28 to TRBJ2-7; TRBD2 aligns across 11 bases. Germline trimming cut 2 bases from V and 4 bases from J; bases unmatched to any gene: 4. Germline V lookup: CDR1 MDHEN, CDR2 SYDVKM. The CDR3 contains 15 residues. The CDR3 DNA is TGTGCCAGCAGTTTAAGACTAGCGGGGCCGTACGAGCAGTACTTC. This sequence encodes CASSLRLAGPYEQYF.

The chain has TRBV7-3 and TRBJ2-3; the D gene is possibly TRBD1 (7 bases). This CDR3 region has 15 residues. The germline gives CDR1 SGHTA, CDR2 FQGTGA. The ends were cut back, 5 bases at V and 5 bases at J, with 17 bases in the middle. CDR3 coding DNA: TGTGCCAGCAGCCCTTTCTCAGGGGGAGGAGATACGCAGTATTTT. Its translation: CASSPFSGGGDTQYF.

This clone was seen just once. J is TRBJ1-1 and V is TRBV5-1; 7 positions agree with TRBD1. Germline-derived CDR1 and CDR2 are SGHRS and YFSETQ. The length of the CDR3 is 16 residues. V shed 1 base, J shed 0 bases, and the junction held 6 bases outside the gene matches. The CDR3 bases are TGCGCCAGCAGCTTGACAGGGGTGAGCATGAACACTGAAGCTTTCTTT. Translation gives CASSLTGVSMNTEAFF.

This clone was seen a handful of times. CDR3 bases: TGTGCCAGCTCACGACAGGACTCTGGAAACACCATATATTTT. Protein sequence: CASSRQDSGNTIYF. The gene calls are TRBV18 and TRBJ1-3; possibly TRBD1 for D (6 bases). Germline values: CDR1 KGHSH, CDR2 LQKENI. Trimming shortened V by 4 bases and J by 0 bases, and 7 bases separated the two germline ends. CDR3 length: 14 residues.